This record covers a single T cell receptor beta chain. Treatment reported: 15 to 20 received Ad26.COV2.S at low or high dose, single or two shots; roughly 5 received placebo; per-sample allocation not given. At day 63 after the first vaccine or placebo injection, samples were drawn. Produced via immunoSEQ multiplex PCR; TCRdb's table is partial and in-frame only. The sample gives 300,000 to 400,000 clones, 85% to 90% of which show up once; 1.9% is in the top ten. The source of the sample is a study of Ad26.COV2.S vaccination and SARS-CoV-2 variants. This clonotype was obtained from a person aged 18-65 years who received the Ad26.COV2.S COVID-19 vaccine or a placebo. Sequencing used peripheral blood, obtained in a trial of Ad26.COV2.S vaccine versus placebo.

The CDR3: CASSVGKRAGGLGYTF. The DNA for the CDR3 is TGTGCCAGCAGCGTAGGGAAAAGGGCAGGGGGCCTTGGCTACACCTTC. This rearrangement joins TRBV9 to TRBJ1-2; TRBD1 agrees at 8 bases. Germline V gives CDR1 SGDLS, CDR2 YYNGEE. V shed 0 bases, J shed 7 bases, and the junction held 11 bases outside the gene matches. The CDR3 runs to 16 residues.